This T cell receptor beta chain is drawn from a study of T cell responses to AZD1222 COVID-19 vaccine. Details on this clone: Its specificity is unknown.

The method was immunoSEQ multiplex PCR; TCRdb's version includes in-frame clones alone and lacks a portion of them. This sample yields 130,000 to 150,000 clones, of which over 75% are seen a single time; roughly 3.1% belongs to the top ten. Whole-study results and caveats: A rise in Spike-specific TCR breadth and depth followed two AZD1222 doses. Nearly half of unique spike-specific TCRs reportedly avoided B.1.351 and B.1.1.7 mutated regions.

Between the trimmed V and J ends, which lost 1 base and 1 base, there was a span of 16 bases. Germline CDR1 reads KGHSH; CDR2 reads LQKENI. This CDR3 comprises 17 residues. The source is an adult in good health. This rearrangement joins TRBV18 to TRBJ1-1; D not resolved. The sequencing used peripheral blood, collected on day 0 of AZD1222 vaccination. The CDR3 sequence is CASSPLGLDRWNTEAFF. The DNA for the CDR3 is TGTGCCAGCTCACCACTTGGGCTCGATCGTTGGAACACTGAAGCTTTCTTT.